Each of the 27 T cell receptor beta chains below was sequenced from the same sample in a study of T cells in Graves' hyperthyroidism and ophthalmopathy. What was amplified from RNA transcripts were TCR beta CDR3 regions. TCR CDR3 underwent first-round RT-PCR with the HTBI primer set. Via MiXCR, TCRdb re-called the multiplex PCR reads, giving one row per CDR3 protein. The table records about 540,000 distinct CDR3 sequences, around 42% of them present only once. The sample consisted of peripheral blood or thyroid tissue (not recorded which). The receptor source for this set is a woman younger than 35 with Graves' hyperthyroidism.

The chain links TRBV10-3 to TRBJ2-3; 9 bases agree with TRBD1. J gave up 2 bases and V 7 bases, and 4 bases lay outside the gene matches. Germline V gene lookup returns CDR1 ENHRY and CDR2 SYGVKD. The length of the CDR3 is 14 residues. The CDR3 DNA follows: TGTGCCATCACTGGGACAGGGAACACAGATACGCAGTATTTT. Its protein product is CAITGTGNTDTQYF.

The genes are TRBV2 and TRBJ1-1; 8 bases are a match to TRBD1. Germline trimming cut 6 bases from V and 1 base from J; bases unmatched to any gene: 4. The CDR3 has 14 residues. Per the germline V gene, CDR1 is SNHLY and CDR2 is FYNNEI. The CDR3: CASRSGTGNTEAFF. As DNA, the CDR3 is TGTGCCAGCAGATCCGGGACAGGGAACACTGAAGCTTTCTTT.

The J gene is TRBJ2-7, the V gene TRBV2; maybe TRBD2 (6 bases). Trimming pared 3 bases from V and 0 bases from J, leaving 9 bases between. This CDR3 has 14 residues. The germline V gene encodes CDR1 SNHLY and CDR2 FYNNEI. The CDR3, as DNA: TGTGCCAGCAGTGACCGGGACTTCTCCTACGAGCAGTACTTC. Its translation: CASSDRDFSYEQYF.

This clonotype showed up many times. V gene TRBV4-2 combines with J gene TRBJ2-7; 7 positions agree with TRBD1. This CDR3 comprises 14 residues. CDR1 and CDR2 (germline): LGHNA, YNFKEQ. V was pared by 3 bases and J by 5 bases, with 7 bases of the junction left unmatched. CDR3 protein: CASSQAAQGDEQYF. CDR3 coding DNA: TGTGCCAGCAGCCAGGCCGCTCAGGGGGACGAGCAGTACTTC.

The rearrangement links TRBV19 to TRBJ1-5; D is perhaps TRBD1 (5 bases). The CDR3 has 17 residues. The germline V and J ends were trimmed by 11 bases and 2 bases, with 25 bases remaining between them. Germline V gene data show CDR1 as LNHDA and CDR2 as SQIVND (reference sequence). DNA for the CDR3: TGTGCCCTTCCTATGGGCAGGGAGGAAGCTGGCAATCAGCCCCAGCATTTT. Protein sequence: CALPMGREEAGNQPQHF.

This clonotype was picked up many times. The chain employs TRBV4-3 and TRBJ2-5, with TRBD2 as a possible D gene (5 bases). The germline V and J ends were trimmed by 2 bases and 3 bases, with 10 bases remaining between them. Germline V gene lookup returns CDR1 LGHNA and CDR2 YSLEER. The CDR3 is 14 amino acids. As DNA, the CDR3 is TGCGCCAGCAGCCAATTTTCCGGGGAAGAGACCCAGTACTTC. Translated: CASSQFSGEETQYF.

J is TRBJ1-6 and V is TRBV30; 7 bases agree with TRBD1. The CDR3 runs to 16 residues. The trim removed 1 base at V and 6 bases at J, leaving 9 bases unmatched. The germline CDR1 and CDR2 sequences are GTSNPN and SVGIG (reference sequence). The CDR3 DNA reads as TGTGCCTGGAGTGAGTTTCACAGGGGTTCTAATTCACCCCTCCACTTT. Translating it yields CAWSEFHRGSNSPLHF.

This clonotype was seen ten or more times. The chain combines TRBV20-1 with TRBJ1-1, with D perhaps matching TRBD1 (6 bases). Trimming removed 3 bases from V and 4 bases from J, with 21 bases in between. The CDR3 is 16 amino acids. The germline V gene encodes CDR1 DFQATT and CDR2 SNEGSKA (reference sequence). The CDR3, as DNA: TGCAGTGCTAGGGGGCAGAAACAGGGCTTTGGCACTGAAGCTTTCTTT. Its protein is CSARGQKQGFGTEAFF.

In this sample, this clonotype turned up many times. This sequence joins TRBV12-3 or TRBV12-4 and TRBJ2-5; TRBD2 agrees at 8 bases. The CDR3 contains 14 residues. With 5 bases clipped from V and 2 bases from J, the junction kept 4 bases outside the gene matches. CDR3 sequence reads: CASSESGSQETQYF. The CDR3 region has the DNA TGTGCCAGCAGTGAAAGCGGGAGTCAAGAGACCCAGTACTTC.

This clonotype was detected only a few times. The chain combines TRBV5-4 with TRBJ2-2, with no clear D. CDR1 SGHNT and CDR2 YYREEE come from the germline V gene (reference sequence). Deletions cut 4 bases from V and 1 base from J, with 11 bases between. The CDR3 extends over 15 amino acids. Written as DNA, the CDR3 is TGTGCCAGCAGCCAAGACACGCGGAACACCGGGGAGCTGTTTTTT. Its protein product is CASSQDTRNTGELFF.

There are many counts of this clonotype. The chain carries TRBV5-1 and TRBJ1-2; 9 nucleotides agree with TRBD1. CDR1 is SGHRS and CDR2 is YFSETQ in the germline V gene. Germline trimming cut 7 bases from V and 14 bases from J; bases unmatched to any gene: 6. The CDR3 has 10 residues. The CDR3: CASPGQGETF. DNA for the CDR3: TGCGCCAGCCCGGGACAGGGCGAAACCTTC.

This clonotype was recorded many times. The chain recombines TRBV24-1 with TRBJ2-6; 7 bases line up with TRBD1. The CDR3 runs to 20 residues. The V gene end was trimmed by 4 bases and the J gene end by 0 bases; junction bases not matched to a gene: 14. Germline lookup yields CDR1 KGHDR and CDR2 SFDVKD. CDR3 sequence reads: CATSEGHRTGWFSGANVLTF. CDR3 sequence (DNA): TGTGCCACCAGTGAGGGACATCGGACAGGTTGGTTCTCTGGGGCCAACGTCCTGACTTTC.

This clonotype was recorded many times. J is TRBJ1-1 and V is TRBV2, with D possibly being TRBD1 (5 bases). Deletions cut 7 bases from V and 4 bases from J, with 13 bases between. This CDR3 is 13 amino acids long. Germline CDR1 and CDR2: SNHLY and FYNNEI. This chain's CDR3 is CASTDSRGTEAFF. The CDR3 DNA is TGTGCCAGCACAGATTCTAGGGGCACTGAAGCTTTCTTT.

Many counts were recorded for this clonotype. The V gene is TRBV7-9, the J gene TRBJ2-7, with 7 nucleotides matching TRBD2. The CDR3 contains 18 residues. Germline V CDR1 and CDR2: SEHNR, FQNEAQ (reference sequence). Trimming removed 4 bases from V and 2 bases from J; junction bases left unmatched: 17. The CDR3 loop is CASSSLQREGARAYEQYF. The CDR3 DNA reads as TGTGCCAGCAGCTCCCTCCAGAGGGAGGGCGCTCGGGCCTACGAGCAGTACTTC.

The rearrangement links TRBV4-3 to TRBJ2-7, with TRBD2 matching 12 bases. V shed 2 bases, J shed 4 bases, and the junction held 3 bases outside the gene matches. Germline V gene data show CDR1 as LGHNA and CDR2 as YSLEER. CDR3 size: 15 residues. CDR3 region: CASSQFTSGRYEQYF. DNA for the CDR3: TGCGCCAGCAGCCAATTTACTAGCGGGAGGTACGAGCAGTACTTC.

This clonotype has at least ten counts. The chain has TRBV29-1 and TRBJ2-7, with D possibly matching TRBD1 (6 bases). The CDR3 contains 12 residues. The germline V and J ends were trimmed by 6 bases and 2 bases, with 11 bases remaining between them. Germline CDR1 reads SQVTM; CDR2 reads ANQGSEA. DNA of the CDR3: TGCAGCGTCAGCAGGGGTCCCTACGAGCAGTACTTC. Protein product: CSVSRGPYEQYF.

This clonotype was seen at least ten times. This chain joins TRBV7-2 and TRBJ1-4, with D perhaps matching TRBD1 (6 bases). This CDR3 contains 16 residues. V was shortened by 5 bases and J by 0 bases, with 13 bases between the two germline ends. Per germline, CDR1 SGHTA and CDR2 FQGNSA. CDR3 in amino acids: CASSIGGQATNEKLFF. The DNA for the CDR3 is TGTGCCAGCAGCATAGGGGGGCAAGCAACTAATGAAAAACTGTTTTTT.

This clonotype was counted a single time. The chain has TRBV2 and TRBJ1-4; D uncertain. Germline lookup yields CDR1 SNHLY and CDR2 FYNNEI. This CDR3 is 15 amino acids long. The V gene lost 7 bases and the J gene lost 7 bases, with 19 bases spanning the gap. CDR3 sequence: CASILGAFFTEKLFF. DNA for the CDR3: TGTGCCAGCATCTTGGGAGCTTTTTTTACTGAAAAACTGTTTTTT.

Ten or more counts support this clonotype. The V call is TRBV14, the J call TRBJ2-5, with a possible D match to TRBD2 (5 bases). Between the trimmed V and J ends, which lost 0 bases and 3 bases, there was a span of 8 bases. Germline CDR1 SGHDN, CDR2 FVKESK. The CDR3 consists of 14 residues. For the CDR3, the DNA is TGTGCCAGCAGCCAAGATCCGGGGAAAGAGACCCAGTACTTC. This encodes CASSQDPGKETQYF.

The chain carries TRBV12-3 or TRBV12-4 and TRBJ2-5; D is unresolved. This CDR3 has 17 residues. Trimming left V 10 bases short and J 4 bases short, with 28 bases between. CDR3 nucleotides: TGTGCCATCAGCCCCGAACGCTACCTCCCTCAAGGAGAGACCCAGTACTTC. It translates to CAISPERYLPQGETQYF.

This clonotype was counted between two and nine times. V usage is TRBV5-1 and J usage is TRBJ2-7; TRBD1 matches 10 bases. V shed 4 bases and J 2 bases; nucleotides not matched to a gene: 6. The CDR3 covers 15 residues. Germline loops: CDR1 SGHRS, CDR2 YFSETQ. The CDR3 region is CASSPWTGGTYEQYF. The DNA for the CDR3 is TGCGCCAGCAGCCCCTGGACAGGGGGTACCTACGAGCAGTACTTC. The full variable domain, in which reference TRBV5-1 and TRBJ2-7 provide the parts outside the CDR3, is KAGVTQTPRYLIKTRGQQVTLSCSPISGHRSVSWYQQTPGQGLQFLFEYFSETQRNKGNFPGRFSGRQFSNSRSEMNVSTLELGDSALYLCASSPWTGGTYEQYFGPGTRLTVT.

The chain uses TRBV15 and TRBJ1-5; D may be TRBD1 (5 bases). Germline assignment: CDR1 LNHNV and CDR2 YYDKDF (reference sequence). The CDR3 has 17 amino acids. Trimming pared 0 bases from V and 4 bases from J, leaving 16 bases between. The CDR3 region has the DNA TGTGCCACCAGCAGAGATTCGGGGGAACCATGGAATCAGCCCCAGCATTTT. Protein product: CATSRDSGEPWNQPQHF.

The chain links TRBV9 to TRBJ1-3; weak D call: TRBD1 (5 bases). V was shortened by 4 bases and J by 4 bases, with 15 bases between the two germline ends. This CDR3 region has 15 residues. From germline, CDR1 is SGDLS and CDR2 YYNGEE. The DNA for the CDR3 is TGTGCCAGCAGCCCCTCCGGGGCCCGAGGAAACACCATATATTTT. As protein: CASSPSGARGNTIYF.

The chain links TRBV10-3 to TRBJ2-7, with D perhaps TRBD1 (6 bases). The CDR3 is 14 amino acids. The V gene's germline CDR1 is ENHRY and CDR2 SYGVKD. V was clipped by 3 bases and J by 12 bases, with 21 bases between them. The CDR3: CAISDRTAHYEWYF. Here the CDR3 DNA reads TGTGCCATCAGTGACAGGACAGCCCACTACGAGTGGTACTTC.

This clonotype was counted ten times or more. The rearrangement links TRBV12-3 or TRBV12-4 to TRBJ1-2, with 8 nucleotides matching TRBD1. The trim removed 3 bases at V and 8 bases at J, leaving 11 bases unmatched. CDR3 length: 15 amino acids. CDR3 in amino acids: CASSFQDRAADGYTF. DNA of the CDR3: TGTGCCAGCAGTTTTCAGGACAGGGCCGCTGACGGCTACACCTTC.

This clonotype has ten or more counts. This chain links TRBV20-1 with TRBJ2-2; 9 nucleotides align to TRBD2. V lost 4 bases and J lost 4; bases outside the gene matches: 4. The CDR3 has 14 amino acids. Germline loops: CDR1 DFQATT, CDR2 SNEGSKA (reference sequence). The CDR3 nucleotides read TGCAGTGCTACGACTAGCGGAGGCACCGGGGAGCTGTTTTTT. Translated: CSATTSGGTGELFF.

This chain connects TRBV7-8 to TRBJ2-7, with a tentative D call TRBD2 (5 bases). Deletions cut 6 bases from V and 1 base from J, with 19 bases between. The CDR3 runs 16 residues. Per the germline V gene, CDR1 is SGHVS and CDR2 is FQNEAQ. In DNA, the CDR3 is TGTGCCAGCAGTTACAGTCGGGGAATGGGGTCCTACGAGCAGTACTTC. This sequence encodes CASSYSRGMGSYEQYF.